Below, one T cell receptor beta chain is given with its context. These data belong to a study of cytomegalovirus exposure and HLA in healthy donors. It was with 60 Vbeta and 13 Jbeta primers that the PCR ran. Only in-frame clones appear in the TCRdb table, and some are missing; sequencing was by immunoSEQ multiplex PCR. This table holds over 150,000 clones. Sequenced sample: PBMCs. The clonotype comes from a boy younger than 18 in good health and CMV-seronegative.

The CDR3 reads CASSQSGTSIADTQYF. The CDR3 DNA reads TGTGCCAGCAGCCAATCCGGGACTAGTATCGCAGATACGCAGTATTTT. The V gene is TRBV7-3, the J gene TRBJ2-3; 8 bases match TRBD2. Trimming at V came to 5 bases and at J to 4 bases, leaving 11 bases not matched to a gene. The CDR3 spans 16 residues. Looked up from germline, CDR1 is SGHTA and CDR2 is FQGTGA.